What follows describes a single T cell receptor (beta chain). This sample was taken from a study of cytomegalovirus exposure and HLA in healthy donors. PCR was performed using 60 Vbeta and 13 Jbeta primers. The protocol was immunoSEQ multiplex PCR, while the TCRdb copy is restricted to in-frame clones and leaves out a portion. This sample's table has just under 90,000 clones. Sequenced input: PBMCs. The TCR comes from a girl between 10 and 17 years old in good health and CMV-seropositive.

CDR3 residues: CASSYTRDSPYEQYF. The DNA of the CDR3 is TGTGCCAGCAGTTACACTCGGGACAGTCCCTACGAGCAGTACTTC. The rearrangement joins TRBV6-5 to TRBJ2-7; 7 bases are a match to TRBD1. Germline-derived CDR1 and CDR2 are MNHEY and SVGAGI. The CDR3 has 15 residues. Germline trimming cut 2 bases from V and 2 bases from J; bases unmatched to any gene: 6.